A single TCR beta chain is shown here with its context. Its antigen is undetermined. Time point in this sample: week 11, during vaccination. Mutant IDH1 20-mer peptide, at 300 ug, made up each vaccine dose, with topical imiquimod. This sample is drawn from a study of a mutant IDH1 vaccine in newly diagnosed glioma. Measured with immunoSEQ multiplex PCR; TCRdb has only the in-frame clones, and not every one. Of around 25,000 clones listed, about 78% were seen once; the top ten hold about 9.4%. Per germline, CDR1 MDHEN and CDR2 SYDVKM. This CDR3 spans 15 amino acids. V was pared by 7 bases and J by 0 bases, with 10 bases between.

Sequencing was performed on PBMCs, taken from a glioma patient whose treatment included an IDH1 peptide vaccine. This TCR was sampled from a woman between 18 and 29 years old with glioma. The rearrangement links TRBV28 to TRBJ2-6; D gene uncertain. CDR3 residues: CASKGAFSGANVLTF. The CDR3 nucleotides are TGTGCCAGCAAGGGCGCCTTCTCTGGGGCCAACGTCCTGACTTTC.